The following is a T cell receptor (beta chain) sequence with its context. Germline V gene data show CDR1 as SGHVS and CDR2 as FNYEAQ. This CDR3 region has 13 residues. V was cut by 5 bases and J by 4 bases, with 9 bases left in between. Repertoires were generated with immunoSEQ multiplex PCR, while TCRdb's copy carries only in-frame clones and drops some. The sample contains a few hundred thousand clones, approximately 87% of which appear only once. This record belongs to a study of blood T cell repertoires in COVID-19. Background on the study: Samples of COVID-19 (acute and convalescent) were obtained from the United States, Italy and Spain. T cells, B-cell-depleted T cells, or PBMCs supplied cDNA or gDNA.

While infection was still active, Seattle patients were enrolled and then followed longitudinally. The chain is built from TRBV7-6 and TRBJ2-1; D remains ambiguous. This receptor was obtained from a woman in her twenties or thirties with COVID-19, enrolled during active disease. Material: peripheral blood. In DNA, the CDR3 is TGTGCCAGCAGCAGCCACCCGTACAATGAGCAGTTCTTC. It encodes CASSSHPYNEQFF.